The clone carrying this T cell receptor (beta chain) was observed a handful of times. Its specificity is unknown. Some clones are missing from TCRdb's copy, which holds only in-frame ones; the method was immunoSEQ multiplex PCR. The sample lists around 65,000 clones, about 85% occurring once. Time point here: cycle 4 day 1 (C4D1), after 6 weeks of nivolumab. Brentuximab vedotin exposure varied, and every patient relapsed after autologous stem cell transplantation. The sample comes from a study of PD-1 blockade in classical Hodgkin lymphoma. CDR1 is SEHNR and CDR2 is FQNEAQ in the germline V gene (reference sequence). This CDR3 is built from 17 residues. V shed 3 bases, J shed 2 bases, and the junction held 8 bases outside the gene matches. Broader study findings: Factors driving the repertoire differences, possibly disease activity or prior therapy, remain undefined. CD4+ but not CD8+ TCR diversity rose significantly by C4D1. When set against healthy donors, newly diagnosed patients were reported to show lower baseline TCR diversity. Those achieving complete response showed baseline diversity like newly diagnosed patients.

This specimen consisted of peripheral blood mononuclear cells (PBMCs), obtained before the fourth cycle of nivolumab. This sequence joins TRBV7-9 and TRBJ1-5, with 9 nucleotides matching TRBD1. The clonotype comes from a human donor with classical Hodgkin lymphoma. The CDR3 protein is CASSLDRGPAGNQPQHF. DNA of the CDR3: TGTGCCAGCAGCTTGGACAGGGGCCCTGCGGGCAATCAGCCCCAGCATTTT. The full variable domain, in which reference TRBV7-9 and TRBJ1-5 provide the parts outside the CDR3, is DTGVSQNPRHKITKRGQNVTFRCDPISEHNRLYWYRQTLGQGPEFLTYFQNEAQLEKSRLLSDRFSAERPKGSFSTLEIQRTEQGDSAMYLCASSLDRGPAGNQPQHFGDGTRLSIL.